A single sample gave rise to the 26 T cell receptor beta chains below, sequenced in a study of response to subunit inactivated influenza vaccine. Each CDR3 protein gets one entry after TCRdb re-called the RT-PCR reads with MiXCR. This repertoire shows about 570,000 distinct CDR3 sequences, approximately 10% found once; its top ten account for approximately 9.9%. This sample was shared with a second study, whose subject was T cells expressing NK-cell markers. That study reports: What made the TCR beta cDNA was 5'RACE template switching with UMIs.

Sequenced material: PBMCs from blood, taken on the day of vaccination. These receptors all come from a middle-aged man who received an inactivated influenza vaccine.

Within the sample, this clonotype is medium-sized (0.01 to 0.1%). This chain joins TRBV29-1 and TRBJ2-7; no clear D. Germline V gene data show CDR1 as SQVTM and CDR2 as ANQGSEA. V lost 7 bases, J lost 4 bases, and 11 bases lay in between. CDR3 length: 11 residues. CDR3 bases: TGCAGCGCCGCCAGCTCGTACGAGCAGTACTTC. It translates to CSAASSYEQYF.

The chain employs TRBV20-1 and TRBJ1-2, with 8 bases that match TRBD1. This CDR3 spans 11 amino acids. Germline-derived CDR1 and CDR2 are DFQATT and SNEGSKA (reference sequence). The V and J ends lost 5 bases and 7 bases, in that order; junction bases with no gene match: 3. CDR3 in amino acids: CSAQGQVGYTF. CDR3 coding DNA: TGCAGTGCTCAGGGACAGGTTGGCTACACCTTC.

V gene TRBV11-2 combines with J gene TRBJ1-1; 8 bases agree with TRBD1. The CDR3 extends over 15 amino acids. The V segment lost 5 bases and the J segment 1 base; nucleotides outside the gene matches: 6. The germline gives CDR1 SGHAT, CDR2 FQNNGV. As DNA, the CDR3 is TGTGCCAGCAGCCGACAGGGGTCGGGGAACACTGAAGCTTTCTTT. Amino acid sequence: CASSRQGSGNTEAFF.

The gene calls are TRBV7-9 and TRBJ2-2, with D possibly matching TRBD2 (6 bases). The CDR3 has 16 amino acids. Trimming removed 5 bases at V and 3 bases at J, with 16 bases between. Germline CDR1 is SEHNR and CDR2 is FQNEAQ (reference sequence). CDR3: CASSRYPWRDTGELFF. The CDR3 DNA reads as TGTGCCAGCAGCCGGTACCCTTGGAGGGACACCGGGGAGCTGTTTTTT. The variable domain in full, with the rest retrieved from reference TRBV7-9 and TRBJ2-2, is DTGVSQNPRHKITKRGQNVTFRCDPISEHNRLYWYRQTLGQGPEFLTYFQNEAQLEKSRLLSDRFSAERPKGSFSTLEIQRTEQGDSAMYLCASSRYPWRDTGELFFGEGSRLTVL.

CDR3 sequence: CASSETTGGNEQFF. CDR3 nucleotides: TGCGCCAGCAGCGAAACAACGGGGGGCAATGAGCAGTTCTTC. The chain employs TRBV5-1 and TRBJ2-1; 7 bases map to TRBD2. This CDR3 is 14 amino acids long. V gave up 4 bases and J gave up 6 bases; unmatched junction bases: 7. Germline CDR1 is SGHRS and CDR2 is YFSETQ.

The rearrangement joins TRBV12-3 or TRBV12-4 to TRBJ2-2; 8 bases align to TRBD1. This CDR3 spans 16 amino acids. The junction had 8 bases not matched to a gene; V was cut back by 3 bases and J by 5 bases. The CDR3 nucleotides are TGTGCCAGCAGTTTTAGAGGGACAGGAGTTACCGGGGAGCTGTTTTTT. This encodes CASSFRGTGVTGELFF.

The chain joins TRBV12-3 or TRBV12-4 to TRBJ1-6; 9 nucleotides agree with TRBD1. This CDR3 is 14 amino acids long. V lost 6 bases to trimming and J lost 5 bases; unmatched junction nucleotides: 2. CDR3 protein: CASSRTGDNSPLHF. CDR3 bases: TGTGCCAGCAGCCGGACAGGGGATAATTCACCCCTCCACTTT.

V usage is TRBV20-1 and J usage is TRBJ2-7; a possible D gene is TRBD2 (5 bases). The V and J ends lost 6 bases and 7 bases respectively, with 22 bases between them. The CDR3 sequence is 14 residues long. The V gene's germline CDR1 is DFQATT and CDR2 SNEGSKA (reference sequence). CDR3 sequence (DNA): TGCAGTGCCGGCCCGACTACTCCAATCGTAGAGCAGTACTTC. Protein: CSAGPTTPIVEQYF.

This clonotype was detected only a few times. The chain has TRBV12-3 or TRBV12-4 and TRBJ2-7, with 10 nucleotides matching TRBD2. This CDR3 has 16 amino acids. V shed 5 bases and J 0 bases; nucleotides not matched to a gene: 7. DNA of the CDR3: TGTGCCAGCAGTCTCCAAGGACTAGCGGTCTCCTACGAGCAGTACTTC. Protein product: CASSLQGLAVSYEQYF.

The rearrangement links TRBV20-1 to TRBJ2-1; D call uncertain. Trimming left V 2 bases short and J 9 bases short, with 14 bases between. The CDR3 is 13 amino acids. CDR1 is DFQATT, CDR2 SNEGSKA, per germline (reference sequence). This CDR3 reads CSARMGLAGEQFF. DNA of the CDR3: TGCAGTGCTAGAATGGGATTGGCAGGTGAGCAGTTCTTC.

The table lists this clonotype with a few counts. This sequence joins TRBV5-8 and TRBJ2-5; D remains ambiguous. Germline CDR1 SGHTS, CDR2 YDEGEE. Trimming took off 4 bases at V and 3 bases at J, with 13 bases between the two ends. The CDR3 runs 14 residues. The CDR3, as DNA: TGTGCCAGCAGCCCCGGATTCTCCAAAGAGACCCAGTACTTC. Its protein is CASSPGFSKETQYF. Full variable domain (missing parts from reference TRBV5-8 and TRBJ2-5): EAGVTQSPTHLIKTRGQQATLRCSPISGHTSVYWYQQALGLGLQFLLWYDEGEERNRGNFPPRFSGRQFPNYSSELNVNALELEDSALYLCASSPGFSKETQYFGPGTRLLVL.

The chain recombines TRBV11-2 with TRBJ2-2, with TRBD2 identical over 10 bases. The CDR3 is made up of 17 amino acids. V dropped 6 bases and J dropped 6; count of bases not matched to a gene: 13. Germline CDR1 reads SGHAT; CDR2 reads FQNNGV. CDR3: CASRNDLRLAGSGELFF. The CDR3 nucleotides are TGTGCCAGCAGAAACGACCTTCGACTAGCGGGTTCCGGGGAGCTGTTTTTT. The full variable domain, completed using reference TRBV11-2 and TRBJ2-2, is EAGVAQSPRYKIIEKRQSVAFWCNPISGHATLYWYQQILGQGPKLLIQFQNNGVVDDSQLPKDRFSAERLKGVDSTLKIQPAKLEDSAVYLCASRNDLRLAGSGELFFGEGSRLTVL.

The chain employs TRBV9 and TRBJ2-5; D may be TRBD2 (6 bases). The ends were cut back, 1 base at V and 3 bases at J, with 7 bases in the middle. The CDR3 loop spans 13 amino acids. Germline V gene sequence: CDR1 SGDLS, CDR2 YYNGEE. The CDR3 is CASSVWEEETQYF. The CDR3 DNA sequence: TGTGCCAGCAGCGTATGGGAGGAAGAGACCCAGTACTTC.

This clonotype was observed a few times. A junction boundary mismatches the germline segment, possibly from a read error. This chain connects TRBV15 to TRBJ1-3; no firm D call. The CDR3 covers 13 residues. The germline gives CDR1 LNHNV, CDR2 YYDKDF (reference sequence). Here the CDR3 DNA reads TGTGCCACCAGCAGAGTCGTCGGAGACACAATATATTTT. Encoded protein: CATSRVVGDTIYF.

This clonotype occurred a few times. The genes are TRBV3-1 and TRBJ2-1; D not certain. Germline V gene data show CDR1 as LGHDT and CDR2 as YNNKEL (reference sequence). V was pared by 1 base and J by 8 bases, with 9 bases between. This CDR3 is 13 amino acids long. Here the CDR3 reads CASSQVPTYEQFF. The DNA of the CDR3 is TGTGCCAGCAGCCAAGTCCCTACCTATGAGCAGTTCTTC.

This clonotype was seen more than once but under ten times. The chain is built from TRBV6-2 or TRBV6-3 and TRBJ1-2, with 7 positions matching TRBD1. V shed 4 bases, J shed 3 bases, and the junction held 8 bases outside the gene matches. The CDR3 sequence is 15 residues long. Germline V gene sequence: CDR1 MNHEY, CDR2 SVGEGT. The CDR3 is CASSWSDRRHYGYTF. The CDR3 region has the DNA TGTGCCAGCAGTTGGTCGGACAGGCGGCACTATGGCTACACCTTC.

This clonotype was seen only a few times. V usage is TRBV6-1 and J usage is TRBJ2-7, with D possibly being TRBD1 (6 bases). This CDR3 contains 16 residues. Germline CDR1 MNHNS, CDR2 SASEGT. V was cut by 5 bases and J by 3 bases, with 20 bases left in between. CDR3 nucleotide sequence: TGTGCCAGCAGTAATAGAAGAGGGACACCTAACTACGAGCAGTACTTC. This encodes CASSNRRGTPNYEQYF.

This clonotype was seen a handful of times. The chain has TRBV6-1 and TRBJ2-1; the match to TRBD2 covers 8 bases. The CDR3 length is 16 residues. Germline V gene lookup returns CDR1 MNHNS and CDR2 SASEGT. J was trimmed by 4 bases and V by 5 bases; bases with no gene match: 10. CDR3 in amino acids: CASSRPGLAGYNEQFF. DNA for the CDR3: TGTGCCAGCAGTCGACCTGGACTAGCAGGGTACAATGAGCAGTTCTTC.

V gene TRBV5-1 combines with J gene TRBJ1-2, with D possibly matching TRBD1 (6 bases). Trimming removed 3 bases from V and 6 bases from J, with 18 bases in between. This CDR3 contains 15 residues. CDR1 and CDR2 from the germline V gene are SGHRS and YFSETQ. CDR3 in DNA: TGCGCCAGCAGCTCTTCCGGGGCAGGGGACGATGGCTACACCTTC. It translates to CASSSSGAGDDGYTF.

The CDR3 DNA reads as TGTGCCAGCAGCCAAGGGACAGGGTTGGGAGATACGCAGTATTTT. Residues: CASSQGTGLGDTQYF. The gene calls are TRBV3-1 and TRBJ2-3, with TRBD1 matching over 8 bases. V shed 1 base, J shed 5 bases, and the junction held 5 bases outside the gene matches. CDR1 is LGHDT, CDR2 YNNKEL, per germline (reference sequence). The CDR3 runs 15 residues.

This clonotype was recorded many times. The chain combines TRBV12-3 or TRBV12-4 with TRBJ2-2; D perhaps matches TRBD1 (6 bases). The CDR3 is 13 amino acids. V dropped 4 bases and J dropped 4 bases, with 7 bases sitting between them. CDR3 loop: CASSSRGTGELFF. The CDR3, as DNA: TGTGCCAGCAGTTCCAGGGGCACCGGGGAGCTGTTTTTT.

In this sample, this clonotype turned up a few times. This chain links TRBV27 with TRBJ1-2; 9 nucleotides line up with TRBD1. V lost 3 bases to trimming and J lost 7 bases; unmatched junction nucleotides: 3. Germline-derived CDR1 and CDR2 are MNHEY and SMNVEV (reference sequence). The CDR3 contains 13 residues. As DNA, the CDR3 is TGTGCCAGCAGTTTCCGACAGGGGGGTGGCTACACCTTC. Encoded protein: CASSFRQGGGYTF.

As regards this clonotype: The junction and the germline gene differ at one end; a read error may be behind it. The rearrangement joins TRBV5-1 to TRBJ1-2; possible D gene TRBD1, 6 bases. Looked up from germline, CDR1 is SGHRS and CDR2 is YFSETQ. The CDR3 has 15 residues. The CDR3 DNA is TGCGCCAGCAGCTTGGACGGGACATCTAAGTATGGCTACACCTTC. Translated, it gives CASSLDGTSKYGYTF.

V usage is TRBV9 and J usage is TRBJ2-7; 10 nucleotides line up with TRBD2. The germline V gene encodes CDR1 SGDLS and CDR2 YYNGEE. The trim removed 4 bases at V and 4 bases at J, leaving 8 bases unmatched. The length of the CDR3 is 15 residues. The CDR3 loop reads CASSPTAGGQYEQYF. The CDR3 region has the DNA TGTGCCAGCAGCCCTACAGCGGGAGGGCAGTACGAGCAGTACTTC.

In DNA, the CDR3 is TGTGCCAGCAGCCAGGGACAGGGGGCTTGGGACGAGCAGTACTTC. Residues: CASSQGQGAWDEQYF. The genes are TRBV4-2 and TRBJ2-7; TRBD1 agrees at 12 bases. The CDR3 is 15 amino acids. CDR1 is LGHNA, CDR2 YNFKEQ, per germline. J gave up 5 bases and V 3 bases, and 5 bases lay outside the gene matches.

This clonotype turned up a few times. This chain joins TRBV6-5 and TRBJ2-3, with D perhaps matching TRBD2 (5 bases). Between the trimmed V and J ends, which lost 6 bases and 0 bases, there was a span of 19 bases. This CDR3 region has 17 residues. Germline lookup yields CDR1 MNHEY and CDR2 SVGAGI. CDR3 in amino acids: CASSYTPSGTSTDTQYF. CDR3 nucleotide sequence: TGTGCCAGCAGCTACACCCCGAGCGGAACTAGCACAGATACGCAGTATTTT.